This T cell receptor beta chain was documented in a study of blood T cell repertoires in COVID-19. In the study overall: Acute-phase and convalescent COVID-19 samples originated in the United States, Italy and Spain. The cDNA or gDNA used as material had been derived from T cells, B-cell-depleted T cells, or PBMCs.

The V and J ends lost 3 bases and 3 bases respectively, with 8 bases between them. The CDR3 is 13 amino acids. Germline V gives CDR1 LNHDA, CDR2 SQIVND (reference sequence). Per the study methods: The authors estimated nucleated cell counts from reference gene primer amplification. Data came from immunoSEQ multiplex PCR; TCRdb stores just in-frame clones and leaves some out. The V and J calls and clone size come from that table; D and trimming were worked out from the DNA. The sample yields around 300,000 clones, over 70% seen once. The specimen sequenced was peripheral blood. This TCR derives from a man under 40 with active or convalescent COVID-19. The V call is TRBV19, the J call TRBJ1-1; D is undetermined. The CDR3 is CASSIPSDTEAFF. The DNA of the CDR3 is TGTGCCAGTAGTATTCCTTCGGACACTGAAGCTTTCTTT.